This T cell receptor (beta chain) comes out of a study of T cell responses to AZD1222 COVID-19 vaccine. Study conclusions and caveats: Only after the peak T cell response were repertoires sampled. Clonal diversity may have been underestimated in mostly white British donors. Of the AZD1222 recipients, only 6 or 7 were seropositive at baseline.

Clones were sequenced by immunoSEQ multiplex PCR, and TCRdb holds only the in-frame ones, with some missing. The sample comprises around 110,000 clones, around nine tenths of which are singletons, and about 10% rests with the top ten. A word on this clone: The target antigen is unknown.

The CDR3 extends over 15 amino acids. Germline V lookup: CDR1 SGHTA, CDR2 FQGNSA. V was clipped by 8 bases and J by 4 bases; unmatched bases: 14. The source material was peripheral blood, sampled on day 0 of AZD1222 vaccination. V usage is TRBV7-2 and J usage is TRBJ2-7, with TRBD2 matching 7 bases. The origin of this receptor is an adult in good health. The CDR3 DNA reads TGTGCCAGCCAAGCTTACGGGGGGACGGTGTACGAGCAGTACTTC. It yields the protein CASQAYGGTVYEQYF.